The 14 T cell receptor beta chains below were found in one sample sequenced in a study of blood T cells in healthy people across ages. Then a second PCR, running roughly 7 to 11 cycles, was carried out with a sample-barcoded 5' primer and a J-beta primer mix. TCRdb reanalysed the 5' RACE reads using MiXCR and keeps one entry per CDR3 protein. Of 600,000 or so distinct CDR3 sequences listed, about 30% are singletons. Input material: blood. The origin of the receptors is a woman older than 75 in good health.

This chain links TRBV6-5 with TRBJ2-3; maybe TRBD2 (7 bases). CDR3 length equals 15 residues. The germline V and J ends were trimmed by 6 bases and 2 bases, with 15 bases remaining between them. Germline lookup yields CDR1 MNHEY and CDR2 SVGAGI. CDR3 bases: TGTGCCAGCAGGCCTCAGGCGGGGGCCACAGATACGCAGTATTTT. Its protein product is CASRPQAGATDTQYF.

The rearrangement links TRBV7-2 to TRBJ2-1, with TRBD1 as a possible D gene (6 bases). CDR1 and CDR2 (germline): SGHTA, FQGNSA. Trimming shortened V by 8 bases and J by 0 bases, and 14 bases separated the two germline ends. The length of the CDR3 is 15 residues. The CDR3 bases are TGTGCCAGCCGCCACTGGGACACCTCCTACAATGAGCAGTTCTTC. Translation: CASRHWDTSYNEQFF.

With respect to this clonotype: The germline gene is not matched at one end of the junction; a read error may be the cause. The J gene is TRBJ2-6, the V gene TRBV18; a weak D match, TRBD1 (5 bases). The CDR3 spans 15 residues. CDR1 KGHSH and CDR2 LQKENI come from the germline V gene. The chain's CDR3 is CASSPGSPGADVLTF. Here the CDR3 DNA reads TGTGCCAGCTCACCAGGATCCCCTGGGGCCGACGTCCTGACTTTC.

Concerning this clonotype: Being one base from a much bigger clone, this may be a read error. The J gene is TRBJ2-7, the V gene TRBV4-3; 9 nucleotides agree with TRBD2. Germline loops: CDR1 LGHNA, CDR2 YSLEER. The CDR3 length is 16 residues. CDR3: CASSQDWRGGRNERYF. CDR3 DNA: TGCGCCAGCAGCCAAGATTGGCGGGGGGGGCGCAACGAGCGGTACTTC.

There are many counts of this clonotype. V and J are TRBV20-1 and TRBJ1-2; D unresolved. The V end lost 4 bases, the J end lost 3 bases, and 12 bases lay between the germline ends. In germline, CDR1 is DFQATT, CDR2 SNEGSKA (reference sequence). The CDR3 extends over 13 amino acids. This chain's CDR3 is CSATLKDYYGYTF. The CDR3 nucleotides read TGCAGTGCTACGCTAAAGGACTACTATGGCTACACCTTC.

This clonotype has a count of ten or more. This sequence joins TRBV6-5 and TRBJ1-6; TRBD1 agrees at 10 bases. The CDR3 covers 15 residues. CDR1 is MNHEY and CDR2 is SVGAGI in the germline V gene. V lost 5 bases, J lost 7 bases, and 5 bases stayed unmatched. CDR3 sequence reads: CASSRQGARNSPLHF. DNA of the CDR3: TGTGCCAGCAGTAGACAGGGGGCGCGAAATTCACCCCTCCACTTT.

This clonotype has at least ten counts. The V gene is TRBV27, the J gene TRBJ2-7, with 8 bases lining up with TRBD2. The germline CDR1 and CDR2 sequences are MNHEY and SMNVEV (reference sequence). This CDR3 is built from 17 residues. Unmatched junction bases numbered 11, after V lost 4 bases and J lost 0 bases. CDR3 protein: CASSSGRGDFTSYEQYF. For the CDR3, the DNA is TGTGCCAGCAGTTCCGGGCGGGGGGATTTTACCTCCTACGAGCAGTACTTC.

At least ten counts were recorded for this clonotype. The J gene is TRBJ2-5, the V gene TRBV9, with unresolved D. The CDR3 extends over 15 amino acids. Trimming cost V 3 bases and J 1 base, with 13 bases left between them. Germline V CDR1 and CDR2: SGDLS, YYNGEE. This chain's CDR3 is CASSDSRTAQETQYF. CDR3 bases: TGTGCCAGCAGCGACTCCCGGACGGCCCAAGAGACCCAGTACTTC.

This clonotype was seen at least ten times. The gene calls are TRBV7-7 and TRBJ2-3; TRBD1 aligns across 9 bases. The ends lost 5 bases at V and 4 bases at J; junction bases unmatched: 7. The germline gives CDR1 SSHAT, CDR2 FNYEAQ (reference sequence). The CDR3 has 15 amino acids. The CDR3 sequence is CASSPGTGYSDTQYF. The CDR3 region has the DNA TGTGCCAGCAGCCCCGGGACAGGGTACTCAGATACGCAGTATTTT.

The CDR3 nucleotides are TGTGCCAGCAGCTTAGATTTTATAGGGGCAGGGAGATTCTACGAGCAGTACTTC. It yields the protein CASSLDFIGAGRFYEQYF. The gene calls are TRBV7-2 and TRBJ2-7; either TRBD1 or TRBD2 may supply D (5 bases each). In germline, CDR1 is SGHTA, CDR2 FQGNSA. The V gene lost 1 base and the J gene lost 3 bases, with 22 bases spanning the gap. This CDR3 is 18 amino acids long.

As to this clonotype: The junction departs from germline at one end; a sequencing error may be responsible. The chain combines TRBV12-3 or TRBV12-4 with TRBJ1-3; D gene unclear. There are 14 residues in the CDR3. Here the CDR3 DNA reads TGCGCCAGCAGTTTCGTGGCAACTGGAAACACCATATATTTT. This codes for CASSFVATGNTIYF.

This clonotype was detected ten times or more. A much larger clone differs by one base, so this may be a read error. This sequence joins TRBV5-1 and TRBJ2-1; D call uncertain. CDR1 and CDR2 from the germline V gene are SGHRS and YFSETQ. The V gene lost 3 bases and the J gene lost 2 bases, with 9 bases spanning the gap. The CDR3 is 14 residues long. CDR3: CASSCGEAYNEQFF. The CDR3 coding sequence is TGCGCCAGCAGCTGCGGCGAGGCCTACAATGAGCAGTTCTTC.

This clonotype was seen at least ten times. A much larger clonotype is one base distant, so this may be a read error. The gene calls are TRBV20-1 and TRBJ2-5, with D uncertain. This CDR3 has 10 amino acids. Per germline, CDR1 DFQATT and CDR2 SNEGSKA (reference sequence). Trimming shortened V by 3 bases and J by 11 bases, and 10 bases separated the two germline ends. CDR3: CSARANEQYF. The CDR3 DNA is TGCAGTGCTAGGGCCAATGAGCAGTACTTC.

Details on this clonotype: A read error is likely, as this CDR3 ends without the conserved phenylalanine or tryptophan. The V call is TRBV29-1, the J call TRBJ2-3; 8 bases are a match to TRBD1. Germline CDR1 and CDR2: SQVTM and ANQGSEA. CDR3 size: 15 residues. After removal of 3 bases from V and 4 bases from J, the junction contained 9 bases not matched to a gene. CDR3 DNA sequence: TGCAGCGTTGATCCGACAGGGGAATTGGCAGATACGCAGTATTAT. This sequence encodes CSVDPTGELADTQYY.